The sequence of this TCR beta chain was determined in a study of control samples from healthy donors and cancer patients. The CDR3 totals 15 residues. Germline CDR1 and CDR2: SGHAT and FQNNGV. V lost 0 bases and J lost 2, with 11 bases in between. Assay: immunoSEQ multiplex PCR; the TCRdb copy retains only in-frame clones and omits some. Of tens of thousands of clones listed, roughly 82% were seen once; the top ten hold around 16%. The sample taken for sequencing was blood. This clonotype was obtained from a man aged 50-60 years in good health. The V gene is TRBV11-2, the J gene TRBJ2-7; TRBD1 is a possible D gene (6 bases). CDR3 protein: CASSLDQGRTYEQYF. CDR3 nucleotides: TGTGCCAGCAGCTTAGATCAGGGGCGAACCTACGAGCAGTACTTC.